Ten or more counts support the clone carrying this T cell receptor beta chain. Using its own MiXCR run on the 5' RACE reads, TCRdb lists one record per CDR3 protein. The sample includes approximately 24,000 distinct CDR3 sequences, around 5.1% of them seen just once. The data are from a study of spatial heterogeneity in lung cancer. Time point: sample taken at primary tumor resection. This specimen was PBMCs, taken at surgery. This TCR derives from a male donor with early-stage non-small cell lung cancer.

CDR3 amino acids: CASTTSHGSGNTIYF. CDR3 sequence (DNA): TGCGCCAGCACGACCTCCCACGGTTCTGGAAACACCATATATTTT. The chain links TRBV4-1 to TRBJ1-3; no clear D. Germline CDR1 is MGHRA and CDR2 is YSYEKL. The CDR3 consists of 15 residues. Trimming removed 7 bases from V and 1 base from J, with 14 bases in between.